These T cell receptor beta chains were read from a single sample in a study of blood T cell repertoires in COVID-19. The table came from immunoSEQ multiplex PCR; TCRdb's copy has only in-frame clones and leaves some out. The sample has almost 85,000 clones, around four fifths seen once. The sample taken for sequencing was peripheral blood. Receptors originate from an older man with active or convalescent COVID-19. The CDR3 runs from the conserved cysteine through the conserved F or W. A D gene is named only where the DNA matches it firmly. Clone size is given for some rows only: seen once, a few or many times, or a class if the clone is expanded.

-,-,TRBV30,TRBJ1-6,CAWKLPGDRDSPLHF,TGTGCCTGGAAACTCCCGGGGGATAGGGATTCACCCCTCCACTTT
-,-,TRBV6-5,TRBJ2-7,CASSYRGNEQYF,TGTGCCAGCAGTTACCGAGGAAACGAGCAGTACTTC
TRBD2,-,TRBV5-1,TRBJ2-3,CASSLNSGADTQYF,TGCGCCAGCAGCTTGAACAGCGGGGCGGATACGCAGTATTTT
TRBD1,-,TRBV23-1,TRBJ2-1,CASSHPGQGIGDEQFF,TGCGCCAGCAGTCATCCCGGACAGGGGATCGGCGATGAGCAGTTCTTC
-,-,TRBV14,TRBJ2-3,CASSQDWLNTDTQYF,TGTGCCAGCAGCCAAGATTGGCTCAACACAGATACGCAGTATTTT
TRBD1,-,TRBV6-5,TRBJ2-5,CASSSGGAGQETQYF,TGTGCCAGCAGTTCAGGGGGCGCGGGTCAAGAGACCCAGTACTTC
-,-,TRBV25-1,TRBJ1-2,CASSEYGQFSGYTF,TGTGCCAGCAGTGAATATGGGCAGTTCAGTGGCTACACCTTC
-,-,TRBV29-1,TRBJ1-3,CSVGGTRGNTIYF,TGCAGCGTGGGAGGGACGCGTGGAAACACCATATATTTT
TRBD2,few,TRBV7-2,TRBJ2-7,CASSLQGGLADYEQYF,TGTGCCAGCAGCCTCCAAGGGGGACTAGCAGACTACGAGCAGTACTTC
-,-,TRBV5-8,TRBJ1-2,CASSVGTPNYGYTF,TGTGCCAGCAGCGTTGGGACACCAAACTATGGCTACACCTTC
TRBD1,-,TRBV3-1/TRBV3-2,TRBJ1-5,CASSQGGQDNQPQHF,TGTGCCAGCAGCCAAGGGGGACAGGACAATCAGCCCCAGCATTTT
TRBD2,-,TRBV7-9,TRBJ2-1,CASSLEPGLAEGEQFF,TGTGCCAGCAGCTTAGAGCCGGGACTAGCAGAGGGAGAGCAGTTCTTC
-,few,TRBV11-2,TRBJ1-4,CASSASGRAGEKLFF,TGTGCCAGCAGCGCCTCGGGACGCGCGGGGGAAAAACTGTTTTTT
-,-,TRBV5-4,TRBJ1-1,CASSLFGGSTEAFF,TGTGCCAGCAGCTTGTTTGGGGGCAGCACTGAAGCTTTCTTT
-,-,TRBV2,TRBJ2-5,CASSEGWREETQYF,TGTGCCAGCAGTGAAGGGTGGAGAGAAGAGACCCAGTACTTC
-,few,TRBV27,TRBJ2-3,CASSRIGGSDTQYF,TGTGCCAGCAGTAGAATAGGGGGTTCGGATACGCAGTATTTT
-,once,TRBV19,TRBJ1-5,CASSLGYQPQHF,TGTGCCAGTAGTCTCGGTTATCAGCCCCAGCATTTT
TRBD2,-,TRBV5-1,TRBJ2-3,CASSLDSGATDTQYF,TGCGCCAGCAGCTTGGATAGCGGGGCCACAGATACGCAGTATTTT
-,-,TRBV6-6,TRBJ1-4,CASRMRTDEKLFF,TGTGCCAGCAGAATGAGGACAGACGAAAAACTGTTTTTT
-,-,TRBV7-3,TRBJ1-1,CASSLAPNTEAFF,TGTGCCAGCAGCTTGGCCCCGAACACTGAAGCTTTCTTT
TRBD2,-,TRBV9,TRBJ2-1,CASSVATSGTYNEQFF,TGTGCCAGCAGCGTAGCTACGAGCGGGACCTACAATGAGCAGTTCTTC
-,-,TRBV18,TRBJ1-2,CASSPLRGTGYGYTF,TGTGCCAGCTCACCACTCAGGGGAACGGGCTATGGCTACACCTTC
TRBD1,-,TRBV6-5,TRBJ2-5,CASDGQGSGETQYF,TGTGCCAGCGACGGACAGGGTTCTGGAGAGACCCAGTACTTC
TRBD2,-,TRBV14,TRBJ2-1,CASSPSRLAGYNEQFF,TGTGCCAGCAGCCCAAGCAGGCTAGCGGGATACAATGAGCAGTTCTTC
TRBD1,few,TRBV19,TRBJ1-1,CASSRPKGQANTEAFF,TGTGCCAGTAGTAGACCGAAAGGACAGGCGAACACTGAAGCTTTCTTT
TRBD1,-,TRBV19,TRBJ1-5,CASSQQTGVGNQPQHF,TGTGCCAGTAGCCAACAGACAGGGGTGGGCAATCAGCCCCAGCATTTT
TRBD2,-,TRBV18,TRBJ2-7,CASSPATSGVSYEQYF,TGTGCCAGCTCACCAGCGACTAGCGGAGTATCCTACGAGCAGTACTTC
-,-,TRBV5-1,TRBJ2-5,CASSAGPRGTQYF,TGCGCCAGCAGCGCGGGACCCCGGGGGACCCAGTACTTC
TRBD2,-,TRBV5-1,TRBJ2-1,CASSLVAGGPRNEQFF,TGCGCCAGCAGCTTGGTAGCGGGAGGGCCTCGTAATGAGCAGTTCTTC
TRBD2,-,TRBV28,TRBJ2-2,CASSPPWGRGTGELFF,TGTGCCAGCAGTCCCCCTTGGGGGAGGGGCACCGGGGAGCTGTTTTTT
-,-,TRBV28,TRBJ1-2,CASSPSPGEGYTF,TGTGCCAGCAGTCCCTCGCCAGGGGAGGGCTACACCTTC
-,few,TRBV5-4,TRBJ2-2,CASSLQGYTGELFF,TGTGCCAGCAGCCTCCAGGGATATACCGGGGAGCTGTTTTTT
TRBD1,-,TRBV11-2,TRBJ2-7,CASSLWTGGDRYEQYF,TGTGCCAGCAGCTTATGGACAGGGGGCGACAGGTACGAGCAGTACTTC
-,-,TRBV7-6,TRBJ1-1,CASSLVPLRHQNTEAFF,TGTGCCAGCAGCTTAGTTCCCCTGAGGCACCAGAACACTGAAGCTTTCTTT
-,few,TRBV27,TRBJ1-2,CASSLDRNYGYTF,TGTGCCAGCAGTTTAGATCGGAACTATGGCTACACCTTC
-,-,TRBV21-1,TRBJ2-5,CASSKVERETQYF,TGTGCCAGCAGCAAAGTTGAGAGGGAGACCCAGTACTTC
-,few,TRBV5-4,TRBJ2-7,CASSVQESEQYF,TGTGCCAGCAGCGTACAGGAGAGCGAGCAGTACTTC
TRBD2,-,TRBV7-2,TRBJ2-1,CASSPTLAGGNEQFF,TGTGCCAGCAGCCCCACGCTAGCGGGAGGAAATGAGCAGTTCTTC
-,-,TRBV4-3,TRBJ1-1,CASSRQSLGPAFF,TGCGCCAGCAGCCGACAGTCCTTGGGTCCGGCTTTCTTT
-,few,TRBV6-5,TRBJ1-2,CASKKQDYGYTF,TGTGCCAGCAAAAAGCAGGACTATGGCTACACCTTC
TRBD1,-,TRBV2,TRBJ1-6,CASRADRGDSPLHF,TGTGCCAGCAGAGCCGACAGGGGCGATTCACCCCTCCACTTT
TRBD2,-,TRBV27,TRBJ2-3,CASRASVAGEDTQYF,TGTGCCAGCAGGGCCTCGGTAGCGGGAGAGGATACGCAGTATTTT
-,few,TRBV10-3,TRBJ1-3,CAISEYGGNYDRGGNTIYF,TGTGCCATCAGTGAGTACGGCGGGAACTATGATAGAGGCGGAAACACCATATATTTT
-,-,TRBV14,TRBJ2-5,CASSQLRDSGTQYF,TGTGCCAGCAGCCAACTAAGGGACTCGGGGACCCAGTACTTC